One and the same sample provided the 32 T cell receptor beta chains below, sequenced in a study of blood T cell repertoires in COVID-19. This table comes from immunoSEQ multiplex PCR, and its TCRdb copy is limited to in-frame clones, with some not included. The repertoire consists of under 45,000 clones, with approximately 89% occurring once and the leading ten covering 14% to 15%. Sequenced sample: peripheral blood. The receptors come from a man in his sixties with active COVID-19.

The genes are TRBV2 and TRBJ1-2; tentative D call: TRBD1 (6 bases). CDR1 is SNHLY, CDR2 FYNNEI, per germline. The CDR3 contains 15 residues. V dropped 7 bases and J dropped 8 bases, with 23 bases sitting between them. The CDR3 protein is CASIPTQGSVYGYTF. The DNA of the CDR3 is TGTGCCAGCATCCCGACGCAGGGGTCCGTCTACGGCTACACCTTC.

This chain uses TRBV5-4 with TRBJ2-3, with 7 bases fitting TRBD2. J gave up 3 bases and V 7 bases, and 8 bases lay outside the gene matches. Germline values: CDR1 SGHNT, CDR2 YYREEE (reference sequence). CDR3 length: 14 amino acids. This CDR3 is CASGRSSGTDTQYF. CDR3 DNA: TGTGCCAGCGGCCGGTCTAGCGGAACAGATACGCAGTATTTT.

A single count supports this clone. This rearrangement joins TRBV7-8 to TRBJ2-1; D is ambiguous. V was trimmed by 4 bases and J by 7 bases, leaving 8 bases between them. This CDR3 has 12 residues. Germline values: CDR1 SGHVS, CDR2 FQNEAQ. CDR3 amino acids: CASSSPRNEQFF. CDR3 in DNA: TGTGCCAGCAGCTCCCCTCGTAATGAGCAGTTCTTC.

The genes are TRBV27 and TRBJ2-7; D gene unclear. The germline V gene has CDR1 MNHEY and CDR2 SMNVEV (reference sequence). Trimming shortened V by 5 bases and J by 2 bases, and 4 bases separated the two germline ends. CDR3 length equals 11 residues. Here the CDR3 reads CASSQTYEQYF. CDR3 nucleotide sequence: TGTGCCAGCAGTCAGACCTACGAGCAGTACTTC.

The chain carries TRBV12-3 or TRBV12-4 and TRBJ1-1; D gene unclear. The length of the CDR3 is 11 residues. The V end lost 3 bases, the J end lost 8 bases, and 7 bases lay between the germline ends. CDR3 coding DNA: TGTGCCAGCAGTTTTGCCGGGGAAGCTTTCTTT. It is translated as CASSFAGEAFF.

The CDR3 nucleotides are TGTGCCAGCAGCTTACACTTAACGGGAGGGATGGGCAATGAGCAGTTCTTC. Translation gives CASSLHLTGGMGNEQFF. The chain carries TRBV7-9 and TRBJ2-1, with 8 bases fitting TRBD2. There are 17 residues in the CDR3. The V gene's germline CDR1 is SEHNR and CDR2 FQNEAQ (reference sequence). Trimming took 2 bases from V and 6 from J; bases not matched to a gene: 12. Filled out from reference TRBV7-9 and TRBJ2-1, the complete variable domain reads DTGVSQNPRHKITKRGQNVTFRCDPISEHNRLYWYRQTLGQGPEFLTYFQNEAQLEKSRLLSDRFSAERPKGSFSTLEIQRTEQGDSAMYLCASSLHLTGGMGNEQFFGPGTRLTVL.

The chain recombines TRBV7-9 with TRBJ2-2; TRBD1 matches 8 bases. V shed 6 bases and J 7 bases; nucleotides not matched to a gene: 10. Germline loops: CDR1 SEHNR, CDR2 FQNEAQ (reference sequence). The CDR3 extends over 15 amino acids. CDR3 loop: CASRPGQGGGGELFF. CDR3 nucleotides: TGTGCCAGCAGGCCTGGACAGGGAGGTGGCGGGGAGCTGTTTTTT.

The rearrangement links TRBV2 to TRBJ2-1; no firm D call. The CDR3 has 13 amino acids. Trimming removed 6 bases from V and 9 bases from J, with 15 bases in between. CDR1 is SNHLY and CDR2 is FYNNEI in the germline V gene. CDR3 nucleotides: TGTGCCAGCAGAGCCCGAATTAGTGGTGAGCAGTTCTTC. This translates into CASRARISGEQFF.

The V and J genes are TRBV27 and TRBJ1-2; 10 nucleotides match TRBD1. Germline values: CDR1 MNHEY, CDR2 SMNVEV (reference sequence). The CDR3 contains 16 residues. The V segment lost 5 bases and the J segment 7 bases; nucleotides outside the gene matches: 13. The CDR3 DNA reads as TGTGCCAGCAGTCTTCGACAGGGGGCGCCTTTAGGTGGCTACACCTTC. It codes for CASSLRQGAPLGGYTF.

V and J are TRBV10-3 and TRBJ2-1, with a possible D match to TRBD1 (6 bases). CDR1 and CDR2 from the germline V gene are ENHRY and SYGVKD. V dropped 0 bases and J dropped 10 bases, with 7 bases sitting between them. This CDR3 contains 12 residues. This CDR3 is CAISESGTEQFF. CDR3 bases: TGTGCCATCAGTGAGTCGGGGACAGAGCAGTTCTTC.

CDR3 nucleotides: TGTGCCAGCAGCGCCAACAGGGTAGGGGAGCAGTACTTC. This gives the protein CASSANRVGEQYF. The V call is TRBV5-6, the J call TRBJ2-7; TRBD1 might be the D (6 bases). Trimming removed 4 bases from V and 7 bases from J, with 15 bases in between. Germline values: CDR1 SGHDT, CDR2 YYEEEE. The CDR3 totals 13 residues.

Here the CDR3 DNA reads TGTGCCAGCAGCTTAGGCCCGGGGGGAGGAAGGTACGAGCAGTACTTC. Amino acids: CASSLGPGGGRYEQYF. J is TRBJ2-7 and V is TRBV13, with 7 nucleotides matching TRBD2. The CDR3 has 16 residues. The trim removed 0 bases at V and 4 bases at J, leaving 9 bases unmatched. Looked up from germline, CDR1 is PRHDT and CDR2 is FYEKMQ (reference sequence).

This chain links TRBV10-1 with TRBJ2-1, with 9 nucleotides matching TRBD2. Germline V gene sequence: CDR1 WNHNN, CDR2 SYGVQD (reference sequence). The CDR3 totals 16 residues. Germline trimming cut 2 bases from V and 2 bases from J; bases unmatched to any gene: 4. The CDR3 is CASSEDPSGTYNEQFF. CDR3 nucleotides: TGCGCCAGCAGTGAGGACCCTAGCGGGACCTACAATGAGCAGTTCTTC.

The chain combines TRBV30 with TRBJ2-1; 11 bases are shared with TRBD2. Germline values: CDR1 GTSNPN, CDR2 SVGIG (reference sequence). The CDR3 sequence is 14 residues long. V shed 4 bases, J shed 9 bases, and the junction held 8 bases outside the gene matches. CDR3 region: CAWNPSGRWIEQFF. The CDR3 DNA reads as TGTGCCTGGAACCCTAGCGGGAGGTGGATTGAGCAGTTCTTC.

This chain uses TRBV9 with TRBJ2-1; 8 nucleotides agree with TRBD2. V lost 3 bases and J lost 1; bases outside the gene matches: 6. The CDR3 is 16 amino acids. CDR1 and CDR2 (germline): SGDLS, YYNGEE. Here the CDR3 DNA reads TGTGCCAGCAGCGAGGGGGGACTAGGGTCCTACAATGAGCAGTTCTTC. Protein product: CASSEGGLGSYNEQFF.

This clone has a handful of counts. The chain employs TRBV10-1 and TRBJ1-1; D is possibly TRBD1 (6 bases). Trimming cost V 5 bases and J 2 bases, with 18 bases left between them. The CDR3 contains 16 residues. Germline V CDR1 and CDR2: WNHNN, SYGVQD (reference sequence). CDR3 sequence: CASSPGRQARNTEAFF. As DNA, the CDR3 is TGCGCCAGCAGTCCCGGCCGACAGGCTAGAAACACTGAAGCTTTCTTT.

V usage is TRBV5-4 and J usage is TRBJ1-1; 7 bases align to TRBD1. The J segment lost 1 base and the V segment lost 5 bases, leaving 8 bases of the junction unmatched. Germline V CDR1 and CDR2: SGHNT, YYREEE (reference sequence). The CDR3 is made up of 15 amino acids. The CDR3, as DNA: TGTGCCAGCAGATCCGGGAGGGGGCAGAACACTGAAGCTTTCTTT. Protein product: CASRSGRGQNTEAFF.

Points on this clone: Other DNA sequences within the sample encode an identical CDR3. V usage is TRBV3-1 (or the pseudogene TRBV3-2) and J usage is TRBJ2-7; 15 bases agree with TRBD2. CDR3 length equals 15 residues. V gave up 4 bases and J gave up 7 bases; unmatched junction bases: 5. Germline CDR1 is LGHDT and CDR2 is YNNKEL (reference sequence). CDR3 nucleotide sequence: TGTGCCAGCAGCCCGGGACTAGCGGGAGGACGGGAGCAGTACTTC. This sequence encodes CASSPGLAGGREQYF.

CDR3 bases: TGTGCCAGCAGCTTTATTGGGGCGGATAGGAACACTGAAGCTTTCTTT. Translated, it gives CASSFIGADRNTEAFF. The chain employs TRBV7-9 and TRBJ1-1, with D maybe TRBD1 (5 bases). Trimming removed 3 bases from V and 1 base from J, with 15 bases in between. CDR3 length: 16 amino acids. Germline assignment: CDR1 SEHNR and CDR2 FQNEAQ (reference sequence). Based on the CDR3 plus reference TRBV7-9 and TRBJ1-1, the full variable domain is DTGVSQNPRHKITKRGQNVTFRCDPISEHNRLYWYRQTLGQGPEFLTYFQNEAQLEKSRLLSDRFSAERPKGSFSTLEIQRTEQGDSAMYLCASSFIGADRNTEAFFGQGTRLTVV.

The chain employs TRBV5-8 and TRBJ1-2; TRBD1 aligns across 8 bases. The CDR3 has 15 residues. Germline assignment: CDR1 SGHTS and CDR2 YDEGEE. The V segment lost 0 bases and the J segment 3 bases; nucleotides outside the gene matches: 4. CDR3 region: CASSLAIQGDYGYTF. The CDR3 DNA reads as TGTGCCAGCAGCTTGGCGATACAGGGGGACTATGGCTACACCTTC. Full variable domain (remainder filled in from reference TRBV5-8 and TRBJ1-2): EAGVTQSPTHLIKTRGQQATLRCSPISGHTSVYWYQQALGLGLQFLLWYDEGEERNRGNFPPRFSGRQFPNYSSELNVNALELEDSALYLCASSLAIQGDYGYTFGSGTRLTVV.

The chain uses TRBV7-9 and TRBJ1-2; D ambiguous. The germline gives CDR1 SEHNR, CDR2 FQNEAQ (reference sequence). The CDR3 extends over 17 amino acids. V shed 4 bases and J shed 4 bases, with 22 bases lying between them. This CDR3 is CASSYRAEEVLSYGYTF. CDR3 nucleotide sequence: TGTGCCAGCAGCTATAGGGCAGAGGAGGTTTTAAGCTATGGCTACACCTTC.

This clone was found once. The CDR3: CASSLGRRGTDTQYF. The CDR3 nucleotides read TGTGCCAGCAGTTTAGGGCGGAGGGGCACAGATACGCAGTATTTT. The V call is TRBV28, the J call TRBJ2-3, with D tentatively TRBD2 (6 bases). Germline-derived CDR1 and CDR2 are MDHEN and SYDVKM. This CDR3 contains 15 residues. Trimming removed 2 bases from V and 1 base from J, with 10 bases in between.

This clone appeared a single time. CDR3 loop: CASSPLSGGPDIQYF. The CDR3 nucleotides are TGCGCCAGCAGCCCGTTATCGGGAGGGCCAGACATTCAGTACTTC. This chain connects TRBV4-1 to TRBJ2-4; 8 bases fit TRBD2. The J segment lost 8 bases and the V segment lost 4 bases, leaving 10 bases of the junction unmatched. CDR3 length: 15 amino acids. From germline, CDR1 is MGHRA and CDR2 YSYEKL.

The V call is TRBV7-9, the J call TRBJ2-7; perhaps TRBD1 as D (5 bases). Germline CDR1 is SEHNR and CDR2 is FQNEAQ (reference sequence). This CDR3 has 15 residues. Trimming removed 1 base at V and 4 bases at J, with 14 bases between. DNA for the CDR3: TGTGCCAGCAGCTTAGGTGACCGACAGCCATACGAGCAGTACTTC. Translating it yields CASSLGDRQPYEQYF. Together with reference TRBV7-9 and TRBJ2-7, the CDR3 gives the full variable domain: DTGVSQNPRHKITKRGQNVTFRCDPISEHNRLYWYRQTLGQGPEFLTYFQNEAQLEKSRLLSDRFSAERPKGSFSTLEIQRTEQGDSAMYLCASSLGDRQPYEQYFGPGTRLTVT.

The chain combines TRBV10-1 with TRBJ2-7, with no clear D. The CDR3 has 14 residues. The germline V gene has CDR1 WNHNN and CDR2 SYGVQD (reference sequence). Trimming took off 4 bases at V and 3 bases at J, with 13 bases between the two ends. CDR3 in amino acids: CASSVSVGSYEQYF. In nucleotides, the CDR3 is TGCGCCAGCAGTGTTTCTGTGGGCAGCTACGAGCAGTACTTC.

V is TRBV19 and J is TRBJ1-2; TRBD1 might be the D (6 bases). Trimming removed 6 bases at V and 3 bases at J, with 11 bases between. CDR3 length equals 13 residues. Germline V gene lookup returns CDR1 LNHDA and CDR2 SQIVND (reference sequence). DNA for the CDR3: TGTGCCAGTAGAACACAGGGTCACTATGGCTACACCTTC. Its protein product is CASRTQGHYGYTF. Based on the CDR3 plus reference TRBV19 and TRBJ1-2, the full variable domain is DGGITQSPKYLFRKEGQNVTLSCEQNLNHDAMYWYRQDPGQGLRLIYYSQIVNDFQKGDIAEGYSVSREKKESFPLTVTSAQKNPTAFYLCASRTQGHYGYTFGSGTRLTVV.

The chain joins TRBV7-3 to TRBJ2-5; 8 bases are shared with TRBD2. V shed 2 bases and J 5 bases; nucleotides not matched to a gene: 7. The CDR3 runs to 15 residues. Germline-derived CDR1 and CDR2 are SGHTA and FQGTGA. The CDR3 DNA reads as TGTGCCAGCAGCTTAGCCGGGACTAGGGTGGAGACCCAGTACTTC. Amino acids: CASSLAGTRVETQYF. The complete variable domain, with remaining parts taken from reference TRBV7-3 and TRBJ2-5, reads GAGVSQTPSNKVTEKGKYVELRCDPISGHTALYWYRQSLGQGPEFLIYFQGTGAADDSGLPNDRFFAVRPEGSVSTLKIQRTERGDSAVYLCASSLAGTRVETQYFGPGTRLLVL.

The chain links TRBV6-5 to TRBJ2-3, with D perhaps TRBD2 (6 bases). Trimming shortened V by 2 bases and J by 6 bases, and 12 bases separated the two germline ends. The CDR3 totals 14 residues. The germline V gene has CDR1 MNHEY and CDR2 SVGAGI. This CDR3 is CASSYAWRGDTQYF. The CDR3, as DNA: TGTGCCAGCAGTTACGCCTGGAGGGGCGATACGCAGTATTTT.

The V call is TRBV20-1, the J call TRBJ2-7; 8 bases align to TRBD2. The CDR3 totals 14 residues. The germline V gene encodes CDR1 DFQATT and CDR2 SNEGSKA (reference sequence). V gave up 3 bases and J gave up 4 bases; unmatched junction bases: 8. CDR3 loop: CSASSAGVGYEQYF. DNA of the CDR3: TGCAGTGCTAGTTCAGCGGGGGTTGGGTACGAGCAGTACTTC.

CDR3 DNA sequence: TGTGCCAGCTCATTGGGACAGGGGGCTCGAAATGAGCAGTTCTTC. Translated: CASSLGQGARNEQFF. This chain uses TRBV18 with TRBJ2-1; 12 nucleotides align to TRBD1. This CDR3 spans 15 amino acids. The V gene's germline CDR1 is KGHSH and CDR2 LQKENI. Trimming at V came to 5 bases and at J to 7 bases, leaving 6 bases not matched to a gene.

J is TRBJ1-1 and V is TRBV28; D uncertain. V lost 8 bases and J 1 base, leaving 5 bases between the germline ends. The CDR3 contains 11 residues. Germline lookup yields CDR1 MDHEN and CDR2 SYDVKM. CDR3 in DNA: TGTGCCAGCGTCTCGAACACTGAAGCTTTCTTT. This translates into CASVSNTEAFF.

This chain joins TRBV7-8 and TRBJ2-7; 10 bases align to TRBD1. The CDR3 totals 14 residues. CDR1 is SGHVS and CDR2 is FQNEAQ in the germline V gene. V lost 7 bases and J lost 1; bases outside the gene matches: 4. Here the CDR3 reads CASIPGQGSYEQYF. CDR3 nucleotides: TGTGCCAGCATCCCGGGACAGGGGTCCTACGAGCAGTACTTC.